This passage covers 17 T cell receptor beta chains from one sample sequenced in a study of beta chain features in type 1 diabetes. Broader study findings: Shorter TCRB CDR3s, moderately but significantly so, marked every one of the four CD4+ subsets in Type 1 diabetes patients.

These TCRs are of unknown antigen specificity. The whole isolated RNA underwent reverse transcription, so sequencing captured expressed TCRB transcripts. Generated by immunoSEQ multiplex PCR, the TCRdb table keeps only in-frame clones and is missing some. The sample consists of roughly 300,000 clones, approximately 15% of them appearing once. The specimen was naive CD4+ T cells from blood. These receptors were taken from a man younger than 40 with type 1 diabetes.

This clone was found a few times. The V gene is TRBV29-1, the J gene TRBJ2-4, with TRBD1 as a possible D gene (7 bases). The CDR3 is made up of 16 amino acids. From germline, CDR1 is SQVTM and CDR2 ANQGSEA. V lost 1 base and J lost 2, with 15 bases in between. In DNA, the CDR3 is TGCAGCGTTGAAGTGCTGCAGGGGGGACCCAAAAACATTCAGTACTTC. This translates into CSVEVLQGGPKNIQYF.

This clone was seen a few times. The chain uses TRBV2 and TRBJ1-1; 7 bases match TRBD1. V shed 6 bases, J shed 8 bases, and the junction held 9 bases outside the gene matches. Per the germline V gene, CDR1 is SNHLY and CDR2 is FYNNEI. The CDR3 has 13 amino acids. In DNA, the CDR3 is TGTGCCAGCAGCGAATCAGGGGGGCGAGAAGCTTTCTTT. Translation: CASSESGGREAFF. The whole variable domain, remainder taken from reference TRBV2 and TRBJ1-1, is EPEVTQTPSHQVTQMGQEVILRCVPISNHLYFYWYRQILGQKVEFLVSFYNNEISEKSEIFDDQFSVERPDGSNFTLKIRSTKLEDSAMYFCASSESGGREAFFGQGTRLTVV.

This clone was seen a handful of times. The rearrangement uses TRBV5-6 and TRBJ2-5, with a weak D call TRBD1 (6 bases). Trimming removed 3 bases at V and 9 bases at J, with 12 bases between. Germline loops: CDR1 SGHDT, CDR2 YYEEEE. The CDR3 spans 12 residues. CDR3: CASSSSPGAQYF. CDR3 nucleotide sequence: TGTGCCAGCAGCTCCTCCCCAGGGGCCCAGTACTTC.

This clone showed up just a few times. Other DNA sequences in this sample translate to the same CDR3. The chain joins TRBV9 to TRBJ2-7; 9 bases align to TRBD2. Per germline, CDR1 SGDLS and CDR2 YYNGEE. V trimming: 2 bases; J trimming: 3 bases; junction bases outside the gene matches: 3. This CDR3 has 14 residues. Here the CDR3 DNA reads TGTGCCAGCAGCGTCCTAGCGGGAAGCTACGAGCAGTACTTC. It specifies CASSVLAGSYEQYF.

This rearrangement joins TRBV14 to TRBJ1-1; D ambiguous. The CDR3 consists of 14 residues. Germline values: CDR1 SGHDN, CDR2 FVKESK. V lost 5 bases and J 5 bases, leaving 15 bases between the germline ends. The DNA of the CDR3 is TGTGCCAGCAGCTCTAGATCCCGGAGGACTGAAGCTTTCTTT. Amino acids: CASSSRSRRTEAFF.

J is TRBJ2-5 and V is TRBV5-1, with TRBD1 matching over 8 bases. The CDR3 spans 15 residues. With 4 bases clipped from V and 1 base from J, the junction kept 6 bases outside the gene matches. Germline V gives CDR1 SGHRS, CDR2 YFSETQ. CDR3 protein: CASSQDRAGQETQYF. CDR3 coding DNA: TGCGCCAGCAGCCAGGACAGGGCAGGCCAAGAGACCCAGTACTTC.

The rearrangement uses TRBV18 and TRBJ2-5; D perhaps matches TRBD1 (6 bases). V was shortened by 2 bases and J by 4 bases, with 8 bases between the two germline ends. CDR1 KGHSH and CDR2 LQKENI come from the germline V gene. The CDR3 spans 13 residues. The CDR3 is CASSPAGAETQYF. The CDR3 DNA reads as TGTGCCAGCTCACCAGCAGGGGCAGAGACCCAGTACTTC.

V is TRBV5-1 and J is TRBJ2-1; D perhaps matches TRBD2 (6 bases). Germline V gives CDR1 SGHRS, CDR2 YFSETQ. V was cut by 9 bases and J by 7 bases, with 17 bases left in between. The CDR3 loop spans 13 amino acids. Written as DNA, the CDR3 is TGCGCCACCTCGCCGGACGGGACTAATGAGCAGTTCTTC. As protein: CATSPDGTNEQFF.

The CDR3 DNA is TGTGCCAGCAGTGCCGGGAGGGCCGGATACAATGAGCAGTTCTTC. Its translation: CASSAGRAGYNEQFF. The chain combines TRBV6-1 with TRBJ2-1; 8 positions match TRBD2. J was trimmed by 4 bases and V by 4 bases; bases with no gene match: 6. The CDR3 sequence is 15 residues long. The germline V gene encodes CDR1 MNHNS and CDR2 SASEGT.

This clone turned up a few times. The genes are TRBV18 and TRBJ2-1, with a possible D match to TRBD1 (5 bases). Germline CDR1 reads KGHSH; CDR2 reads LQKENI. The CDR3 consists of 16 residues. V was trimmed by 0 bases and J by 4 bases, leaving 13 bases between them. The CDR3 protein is CASSPPEKTVYNEQFF. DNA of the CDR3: TGTGCCAGCTCACCACCCGAAAAGACAGTTTACAATGAGCAGTTCTTC.

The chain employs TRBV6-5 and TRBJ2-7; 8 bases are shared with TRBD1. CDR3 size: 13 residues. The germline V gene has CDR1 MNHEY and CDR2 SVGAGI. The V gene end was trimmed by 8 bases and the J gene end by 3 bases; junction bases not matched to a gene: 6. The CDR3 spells CASQGATLYEQYF. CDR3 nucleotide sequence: TGTGCCAGCCAGGGGGCGACCCTCTACGAGCAGTACTTC.

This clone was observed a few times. The CDR3 DNA reads as TGTGCCTGGGGTCTAGGGGTGAACTATGGCTACACCTTC. Its protein product is CAWGLGVNYGYTF. The chain has TRBV30 and TRBJ1-2; weak D call: TRBD1 (5 bases). V was trimmed by 5 bases and J by 2 bases, leaving 12 bases between them. This CDR3 has 13 amino acids. Germline V lookup: CDR1 GTSNPN, CDR2 SVGIG (reference sequence).

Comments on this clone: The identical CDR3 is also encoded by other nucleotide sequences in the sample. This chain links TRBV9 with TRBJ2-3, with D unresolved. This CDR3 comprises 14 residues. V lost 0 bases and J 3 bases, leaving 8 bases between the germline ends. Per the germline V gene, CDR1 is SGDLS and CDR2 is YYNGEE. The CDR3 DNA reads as TGTGCCAGCAGCGTAGGTCTATCGACAGATACGCAGTATTTT. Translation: CASSVGLSTDTQYF.

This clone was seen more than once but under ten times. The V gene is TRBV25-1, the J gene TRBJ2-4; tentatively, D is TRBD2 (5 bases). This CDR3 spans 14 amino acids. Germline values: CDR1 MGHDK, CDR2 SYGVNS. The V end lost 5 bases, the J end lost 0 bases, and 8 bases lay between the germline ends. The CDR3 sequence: CASSSGGAKNIQYF. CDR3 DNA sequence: TGTGCCAGCAGTAGCGGAGGAGCCAAAAACATTCAGTACTTC.

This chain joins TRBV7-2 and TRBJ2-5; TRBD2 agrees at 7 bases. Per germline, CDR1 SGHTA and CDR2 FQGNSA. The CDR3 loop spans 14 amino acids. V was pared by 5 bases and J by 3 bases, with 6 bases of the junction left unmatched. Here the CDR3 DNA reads TGTGCCAGCAGCCTGTACGGGGGGAAAGAGACCCAGTACTTC. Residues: CASSLYGGKETQYF.

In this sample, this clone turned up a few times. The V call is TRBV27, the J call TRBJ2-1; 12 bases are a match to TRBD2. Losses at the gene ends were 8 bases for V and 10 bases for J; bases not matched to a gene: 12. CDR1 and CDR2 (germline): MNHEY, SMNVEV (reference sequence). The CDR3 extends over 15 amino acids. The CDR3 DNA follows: TGTGCCAGCGGCCTAGCGGGAGGGCGTATCGCGGAGCAGTTCTTC. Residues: CASGLAGGRIAEQFF.

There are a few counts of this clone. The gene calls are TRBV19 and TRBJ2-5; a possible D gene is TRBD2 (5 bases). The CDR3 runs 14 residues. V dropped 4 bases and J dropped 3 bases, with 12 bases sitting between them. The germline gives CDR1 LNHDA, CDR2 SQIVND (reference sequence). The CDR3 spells CASSKRAAEETQYF. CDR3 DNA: TGTGCCAGTAGTAAGAGGGCAGCCGAAGAGACCCAGTACTTC. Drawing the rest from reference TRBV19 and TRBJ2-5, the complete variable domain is DGGITQSPKYLFRKEGQNVTLSCEQNLNHDAMYWYRQDPGQGLRLIYYSQIVNDFQKGDIAEGYSVSREKKESFPLTVTSAQKNPTAFYLCASSKRAAEETQYFGPGTRLLVL.